This T cell receptor beta chain was sequenced during a study of identical twins. Broader study findings: Within cord blood, abundant beta clonotypes carried fewer insertions, but memory repertoires showed no such trend. Low generation-probability sequences were in excess among twin-shared out-of-frame alpha sequences. Cross-sectional statistics underpinned the conclusions; the same donors were not followed. Beta out-of-frame sequences displayed a weaker excess of sharing between twins.

TCRdb passed the 5' RACE reads through MiXCR, listing each CDR3 protein once. The table lists hundreds of thousands of distinct CDR3 sequences, 6.5% to 8.5% of them singletons. This clonotype came up many times. What it recognizes is unknown. With V trimmed by 3 bases and J by 0 bases, 11 bases remained unmatched. Germline loops: CDR1 LGHDT, CDR2 YNNKEL (reference sequence). CDR3 length: 20 amino acids. In addition, the sample was reused for a study of yellow fever vaccine responses in identical twins.

The chain joins TRBV3-1 to TRBJ2-1; TRBD2 matches at 13 bases. The clonotype was recovered from a woman aged 18-29 years in good health. Sequencing was carried out using memory (CD45RO+) T cells sorted from blood. The DNA for the CDR3 is TGTGCCAGCAGCCAGAGGGCGACTAGCGGGAGGAAGGGCTCCTACAATGAGCAGTTCTTC. Residues: CASSQRATSGRKGSYNEQFF.